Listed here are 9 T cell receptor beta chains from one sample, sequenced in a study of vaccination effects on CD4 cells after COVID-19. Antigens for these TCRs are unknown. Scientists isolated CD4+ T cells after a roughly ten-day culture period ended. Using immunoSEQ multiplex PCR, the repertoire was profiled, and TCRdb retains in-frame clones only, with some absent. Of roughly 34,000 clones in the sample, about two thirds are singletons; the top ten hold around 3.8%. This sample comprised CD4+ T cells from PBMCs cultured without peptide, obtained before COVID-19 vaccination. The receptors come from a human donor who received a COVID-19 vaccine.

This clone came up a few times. The CDR3 DNA is TGTGCCAGCAGGGCCCAACCCCAGGGGGTCCAAGCTTTCTTT. It codes for CASRAQPQGVQAFF. J is TRBJ1-1 and V is TRBV2, with TRBD1 identical over 7 bases. Losses at the gene ends were 6 bases for V and 9 bases for J; bases not matched to a gene: 13. The CDR3 runs to 14 residues. Germline CDR1 SNHLY, CDR2 FYNNEI.

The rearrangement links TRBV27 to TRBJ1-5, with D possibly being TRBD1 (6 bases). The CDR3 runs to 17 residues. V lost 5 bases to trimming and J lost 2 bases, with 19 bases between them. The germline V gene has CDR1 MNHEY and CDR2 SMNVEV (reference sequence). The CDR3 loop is CASSPRLRTEGNQPQHF. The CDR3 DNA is TGTGCCAGCAGTCCAAGACTAAGGACAGAAGGCAATCAGCCCCAGCATTTT.

The CDR3 is CASSPNTGTSNEQFF. CDR3 DNA: TGTGCCAGCAGCCCCAACACCGGGACTAGCAATGAGCAGTTCTTC. The chain recombines TRBV11-3 with TRBJ2-1, with 8 positions matching TRBD2. J gave up 6 bases and V 5 bases, and 9 bases lay outside the gene matches. Germline CDR1 SGHNT, CDR2 YENEEA. This CDR3 is built from 15 residues. Looking up the rest from reference TRBV11-3 and TRBJ2-1 gives the full variable domain: EAGVVQSPRYKIIEKKQPVAFWCNPISGHNTLYWYLQNLGQGPELLIRYENEEAVDDSQLPKDRFSAERLKGVDSTLKIQPAELGDSAVYLCASSPNTGTSNEQFFGPGTRLTVL.

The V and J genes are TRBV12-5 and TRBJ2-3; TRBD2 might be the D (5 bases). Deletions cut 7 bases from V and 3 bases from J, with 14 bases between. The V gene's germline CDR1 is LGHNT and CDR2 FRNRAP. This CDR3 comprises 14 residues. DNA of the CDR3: TGTGCTAGTGCCATGGGGTTAGCGACAGATACGCAGTATTTT. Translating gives CASAMGLATDTQYF.

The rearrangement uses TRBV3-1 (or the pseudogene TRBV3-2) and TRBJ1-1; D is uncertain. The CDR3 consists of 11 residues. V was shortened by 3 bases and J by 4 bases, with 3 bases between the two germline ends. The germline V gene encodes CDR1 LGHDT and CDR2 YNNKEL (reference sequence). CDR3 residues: CASSQSTEAFF. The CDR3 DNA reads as TGTGCCAGCAGCCAGAGCACTGAAGCTTTCTTT.

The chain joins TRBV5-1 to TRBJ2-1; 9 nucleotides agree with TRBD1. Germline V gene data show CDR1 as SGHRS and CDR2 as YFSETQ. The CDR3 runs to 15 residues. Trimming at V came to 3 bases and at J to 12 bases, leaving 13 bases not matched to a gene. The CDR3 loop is CASSSPGQGKEGQFF. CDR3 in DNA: TGCGCCAGCAGCTCTCCGGGACAGGGAAAGGAAGGGCAGTTCTTC.

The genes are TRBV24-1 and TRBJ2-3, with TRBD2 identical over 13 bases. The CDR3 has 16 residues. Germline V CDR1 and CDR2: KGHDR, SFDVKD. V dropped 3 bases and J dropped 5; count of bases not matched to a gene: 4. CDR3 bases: TGTGCCACCAGTGATACGGGACTAGCGGGACGAGATACGCAGTATTTT. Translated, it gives CATSDTGLAGRDTQYF.

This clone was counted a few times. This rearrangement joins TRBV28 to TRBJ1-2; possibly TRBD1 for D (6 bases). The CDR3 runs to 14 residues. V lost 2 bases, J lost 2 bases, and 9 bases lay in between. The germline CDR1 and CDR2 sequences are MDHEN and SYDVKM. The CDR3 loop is CASSLLQGNYGYTF. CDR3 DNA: TGTGCCAGCAGTTTACTTCAGGGGAACTATGGCTACACCTTC.

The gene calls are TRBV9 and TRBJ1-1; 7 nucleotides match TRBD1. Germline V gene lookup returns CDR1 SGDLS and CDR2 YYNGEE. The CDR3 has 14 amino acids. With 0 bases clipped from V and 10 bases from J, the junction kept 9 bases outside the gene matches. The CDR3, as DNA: TGTGCCAGCAGCGTAGAGGGTCAGGGGGTTCGAGCTTTCTTT. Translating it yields CASSVEGQGVRAFF.